These T cell receptor beta chains were read from a single sample in a study of blood T cell repertoires in COVID-19. The assay was immunoSEQ multiplex PCR, and TCRdb's table has in-frame clones only and misses some. The repertoire includes a few hundred thousand clones, roughly 87% of them detected once, and about 4.6% sits in the top ten. The sequenced sample was peripheral blood. The receptors were gathered from a woman between 40 and 55 years old who had recovered from COVID-19. CDR3s include the opening cysteine and the closing phenylalanine or tryptophan. A D gene is named only where the DNA matches it firmly. Clone size appears in some rows only: once, few, many, or a class for an expanded clone.

size: NA; D: NA; V: TRBV15; J: TRBJ1-5; CDR3: CATSRGDFHSNQPQHF; DNA: TGTGCCACCAGCAGAGGGGACTTCCATAGCAATCAGCCCCAGCATTTT
size: NA; D: NA; V: TRBV6-5; J: TRBJ1-1; CDR3: CAVGQGPMRTEAFF; DNA: TGTGCCGTGGGGCAAGGTCCGATGAGGACTGAAGCTTTCTTT
size: NA; D: TRBD1; V: TRBV2; J: TRBJ1-2; CDR3: CASSTDRGVGGYTF; DNA: TGTGCCAGCAGCACCGACAGGGGAGTAGGAGGCTACACCTTC
size: NA; D: NA; V: TRBV9; J: TRBJ1-2; CDR3: CASSVSPTNYGYTF; DNA: TGTGCCAGCAGCGTATCCCCTACTAACTATGGCTACACCTTC
size: NA; D: NA; V: TRBV3-1/TRBV3-2; J: TRBJ1-2; CDR3: CASSQGQSFGYTF; DNA: TGTGCCAGCAGCCAGGGGCAGAGCTTTGGCTACACCTTC
size: NA; D: NA; V: TRBV7-9; J: TRBJ2-5; CDR3: CASSNAGEKETQYF; DNA: TGTGCCAGCAGCAACGCAGGGGAAAAAGAGACCCAGTACTTC
size: few; D: NA; V: TRBV9; J: TRBJ2-3; CDR3: CASSLEYTDTQYF; DNA: TGTGCCAGCAGCCTAGAATACACAGATACGCAGTATTTT
size: NA; D: NA; V: TRBV13; J: TRBJ1-2; CDR3: CASSPGLSNYGYTF; DNA: TGTGCCAGCAGCCCGGGACTGAGCAACTATGGCTACACCTTC
size: once; D: NA; V: TRBV7-9; J: TRBJ2-3; CDR3: CASSLAGTGSTDTQYF; DNA: TGTGCCAGCAGCTTAGCCGGGACTGGTAGCACAGATACGCAGTATTTT
size: NA; D: NA; V: TRBV13; J: TRBJ2-1; CDR3: CAASSGTSPYNEQFF; DNA: TGTGCCGCGTCCTCCGGGACTTCCCCCTACAATGAGCAGTTCTTC
size: NA; D: TRBD2; V: TRBV7-2; J: TRBJ2-5; CDR3: CAVAGAGLAVMSQYF; DNA: TGTGCCGTGGCGGGGGCCGGACTAGCTGTGATGTCCCAGTACTTC
size: NA; D: NA; V: TRBV24-1; J: TRBJ1-1; CDR3: CATSAQGISEAFF; DNA: TGTGCCACCAGTGCGCAGGGAATCTCTGAAGCTTTCTTT
size: NA; D: TRBD2; V: TRBV5-8; J: TRBJ2-5; CDR3: CASSLSWGGPQETQYF; DNA: TGTGCCAGCAGCTTGAGTTGGGGGGGACCCCAAGAGACCCAGTACTTC
size: once; D: NA; V: TRBV25-1; J: TRBJ2-5; CDR3: CASSRDTEETQYF; DNA: TGTGCCAGCAGCCGGGACACAGAAGAGACCCAGTACTTC
size: few; D: TRBD1; V: TRBV5-6; J: TRBJ1-6; CDR3: CASSPRTGGSYNSPLHF; DNA: TGTGCCAGCAGCCCTCGGACAGGCGGCTCCTATAATTCACCCCTCCACTTT
size: NA; D: NA; V: TRBV5-4; J: TRBJ2-3; CDR3: CASSLTEGTDTQYF; DNA: TGTGCCAGCAGCTTGACCGAGGGCACAGATACGCAGTATTTT
size: NA; D: TRBD2; V: TRBV30; J: TRBJ2-1; CDR3: CAWMLAGVINEQFF; DNA: TGTGCCTGGATGTTAGCGGGAGTGATCAATGAGCAGTTCTTC
size: once; D: NA; V: TRBV28; J: TRBJ2-1; CDR3: CASSSGSGEQFF; DNA: TGTGCCAGCAGCTCCGGGTCGGGTGAGCAGTTCTTC
size: few; D: TRBD1; V: TRBV2; J: TRBJ1-5; CDR3: CASSGQGEQPQHF; DNA: TGTGCCAGCAGCGGACAGGGGGAGCAGCCCCAGCATTTT
size: few; D: NA; V: TRBV27; J: TRBJ1-3; CDR3: CASSLQGPFSGNTIYF; DNA: TGTGCCAGCAGTTTGCAGGGTCCATTCTCTGGAAACACCATATATTTT
size: NA; D: NA; V: TRBV7-2; J: TRBJ1-1; CDR3: CASSIKAGGEAFF; DNA: TGTGCCAGCAGCATTAAAGCGGGGGGTGAAGCTTTCTTT
size: NA; D: TRBD1; V: TRBV29-1; J: TRBJ1-2; CDR3: CSVGGQGPYGYTF; DNA: TGCAGCGTGGGGGGACAGGGACCCTATGGCTACACCTTC
size: NA; D: TRBD1; V: TRBV10-3; J: TRBJ1-2; CDR3: CAISESEGARGYTF; DNA: TGTGCCATCAGTGAGTCCGAGGGGGCGCGGGGCTACACCTTC
size: NA; D: NA; V: TRBV12-3/TRBV12-4; J: TRBJ1-4; CDR3: CASPSGEKLFF; DNA: TGTGCCAGCCCGTCAGGGGAAAAACTGTTTTTT
size: NA; D: TRBD2; V: TRBV6-2/TRBV6-3; J: TRBJ2-1; CDR3: CASSYPGLAGGPGNEQFF; DNA: TGTGCCAGCAGTTACCCGGGACTAGCGGGAGGGCCAGGCAATGAGCAGTTCTTC
size: few; D: NA; V: TRBV7-3; J: TRBJ1-1; CDR3: CASSLKGEDTEAFF; DNA: TGTGCCAGCAGCTTAAAAGGGGAGGACACTGAAGCTTTCTTT
size: NA; D: TRBD1; V: TRBV28; J: TRBJ1-1; CDR3: CASSHFSFIFRGDTEAFF; DNA: TGTGCCAGCAGTCACTTTTCCTTCATTTTCAGGGGGGACACTGAAGCTTTCTTT
size: NA; D: NA; V: TRBV10-3; J: TRBJ2-5; CDR3: CASGPGEETQYF; DNA: TGTGCCAGCGGGCCCGGGGAAGAGACCCAGTACTTC
size: NA; D: NA; V: TRBV5-6; J: TRBJ1-1; CDR3: CASSSHRTSDDTEAFF; DNA: TGTGCCAGCAGCTCGCACAGGACCTCTGATGACACTGAAGCTTTCTTT
size: NA; D: TRBD1; V: TRBV6-2/TRBV6-3; J: TRBJ1-2; CDR3: CASSYSGDSYGYTF; DNA: TGTGCCAGCAGTTACTCCGGGGACAGTTATGGCTACACCTTC
size: NA; D: TRBD2; V: TRBV4-3; J: TRBJ2-1; CDR3: CASSSTLREMNEQFF; DNA: TGCGCCAGCAGCTCCACCCTGCGGGAGATGAATGAGCAGTTCTTC
size: NA; D: TRBD2; V: TRBV5-1; J: TRBJ2-1; CDR3: CASSTGPGLAGVREQFF; DNA: TGCGCCAGCAGCACTGGACCGGGACTAGCGGGAGTCCGTGAGCAGTTCTTC
size: NA; D: TRBD1; V: TRBV19; J: TRBJ2-1; CDR3: CASRRQGNYNEQFF; DNA: TGTGCCAGTAGAAGACAGGGAAATTACAATGAGCAGTTCTTC
size: NA; D: TRBD2; V: TRBV19; J: TRBJ2-1; CDR3: CASSIEGGGSSYNEQFF; DNA: TGTGCCAGTAGTATAGAAGGCGGGGGGAGCTCCTACAATGAGCAGTTCTTC
size: NA; D: NA; V: TRBV11-2; J: TRBJ1-1; CDR3: CASSPLNLGVAFF; DNA: TGTGCCAGCAGCCCTTTGAACCTCGGGGTAGCTTTCTTT
size: once; D: TRBD1; V: TRBV5-6; J: TRBJ1-6; CDR3: CASSFTGGGSPLHF; DNA: TGTGCCAGCAGCTTCACAGGGGGCGGTTCACCCCTCCACTTT
size: NA; D: NA; V: TRBV7-9; J: TRBJ2-3; CDR3: CASSLRGRRDGRHTDTQYF; DNA: TGTGCCAGCAGCTTGCGGGGCAGGCGGGACGGAAGACACACAGATACGCAGTATTTT
size: NA; D: TRBD2; V: TRBV4-3; J: TRBJ2-1; CDR3: CASSQEGSPSGRSYYNEQFF; DNA: TGCGCCAGCAGCCAAGAGGGGTCGCCTAGCGGGAGGTCCTACTACAATGAGCAGTTCTTC
size: NA; D: NA; V: TRBV6-1; J: TRBJ1-2; CDR3: CASSETRTDIYGYTF; DNA: TGTGCCAGCAGTGAGACTCGGACAGACATCTATGGCTACACCTTC
size: few; D: NA; V: TRBV15; J: TRBJ2-3; CDR3: CATSRELSSTDTQYF; DNA: TGTGCCACCAGCAGAGAGCTAAGTAGCACAGATACGCAGTATTTT
size: NA; D: TRBD1; V: TRBV7-9; J: TRBJ1-2; CDR3: CASSPGTGRLNYGYTF; DNA: TGTGCCAGCAGCCCCGGGACAGGGAGACTTAACTATGGCTACACCTTC
size: NA; D: NA; V: TRBV7-2; J: TRBJ2-7; CDR3: CASSSAEGWGYEQYF; DNA: TGTGCCAGCAGCTCAGCTGAGGGCTGGGGCTACGAGCAGTACTTC